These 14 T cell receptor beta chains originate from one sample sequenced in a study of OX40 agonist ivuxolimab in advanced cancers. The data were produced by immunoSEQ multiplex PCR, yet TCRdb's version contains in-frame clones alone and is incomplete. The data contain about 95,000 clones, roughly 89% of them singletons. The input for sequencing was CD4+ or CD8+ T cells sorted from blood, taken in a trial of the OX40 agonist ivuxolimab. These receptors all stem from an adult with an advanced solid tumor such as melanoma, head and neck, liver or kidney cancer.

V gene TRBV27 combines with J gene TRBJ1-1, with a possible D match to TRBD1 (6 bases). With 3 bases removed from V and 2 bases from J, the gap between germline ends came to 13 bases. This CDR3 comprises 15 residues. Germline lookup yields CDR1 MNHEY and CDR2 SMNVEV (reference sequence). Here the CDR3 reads CASSLFGGPNTEAFF. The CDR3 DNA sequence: TGTGCCAGCAGTTTGTTCGGGGGGCCTAACACTGAAGCTTTCTTT.

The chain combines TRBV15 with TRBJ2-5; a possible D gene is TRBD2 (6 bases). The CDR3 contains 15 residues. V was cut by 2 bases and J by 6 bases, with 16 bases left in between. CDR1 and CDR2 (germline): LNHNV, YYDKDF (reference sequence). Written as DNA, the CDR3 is TGTGCCACCAGCAGAAGGCCGGGGGAGGAGAAGACCCAGTACTTC. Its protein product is CATSRRPGEEKTQYF.

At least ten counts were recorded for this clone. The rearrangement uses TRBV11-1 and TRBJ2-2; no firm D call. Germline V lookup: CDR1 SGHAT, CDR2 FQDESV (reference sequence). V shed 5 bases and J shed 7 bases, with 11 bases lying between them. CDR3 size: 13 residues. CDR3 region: CASSPVRDGELFF. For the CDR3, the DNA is TGTGCCAGCAGCCCGGTGCGAGACGGGGAGCTGTTTTTT.

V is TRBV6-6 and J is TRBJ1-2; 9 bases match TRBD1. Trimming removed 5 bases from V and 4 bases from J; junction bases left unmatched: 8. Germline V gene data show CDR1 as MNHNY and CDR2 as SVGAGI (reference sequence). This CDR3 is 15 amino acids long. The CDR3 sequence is CASSKPGQGIYGYTF. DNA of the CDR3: TGTGCCAGCAGTAAGCCGGGACAGGGAATCTATGGCTACACCTTC.

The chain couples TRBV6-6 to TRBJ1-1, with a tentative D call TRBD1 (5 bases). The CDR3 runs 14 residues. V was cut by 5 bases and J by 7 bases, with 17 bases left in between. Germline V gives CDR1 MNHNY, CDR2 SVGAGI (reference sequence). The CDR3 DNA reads TGTGCCAGCAGTACCCTCAGCAGGGCGGGTGAAGCTTTCTTT. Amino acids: CASSTLSRAGEAFF.

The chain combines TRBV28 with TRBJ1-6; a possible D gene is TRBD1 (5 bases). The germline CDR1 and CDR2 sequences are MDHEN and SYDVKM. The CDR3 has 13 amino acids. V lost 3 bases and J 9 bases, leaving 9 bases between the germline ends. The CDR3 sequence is CASSFPGSSPLHF. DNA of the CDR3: TGTGCCAGCAGTTTTCCAGGGAGTTCACCCCTCCACTTT. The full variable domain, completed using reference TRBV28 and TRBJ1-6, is DVKVTQSSRYLVKRTGEKVFLECVQDMDHENMFWYRQDPGLGLRLIYFSYDVKMKEKGDIPEGYSVSREKKERFSLILESASTNQTSMYLCASSFPGSSPLHFGNGTRLTVT.

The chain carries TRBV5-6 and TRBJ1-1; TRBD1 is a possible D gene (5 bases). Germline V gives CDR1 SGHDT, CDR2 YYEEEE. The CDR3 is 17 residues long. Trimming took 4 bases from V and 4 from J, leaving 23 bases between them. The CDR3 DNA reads TGTGCCAGCAGCGGAGGGCGGGGCGGGAAGCGTAGCACTGAAGCTTTCTTT. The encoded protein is CASSGGRGGKRSTEAFF.

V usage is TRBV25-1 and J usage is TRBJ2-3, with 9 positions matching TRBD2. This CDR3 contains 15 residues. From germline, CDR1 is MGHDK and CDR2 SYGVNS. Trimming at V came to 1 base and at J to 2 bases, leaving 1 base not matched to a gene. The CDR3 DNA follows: TGTGCCAGCAGTGAATCTAGCGGGGCCACAGATACGCAGTATTTT. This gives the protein CASSESSGATDTQYF.

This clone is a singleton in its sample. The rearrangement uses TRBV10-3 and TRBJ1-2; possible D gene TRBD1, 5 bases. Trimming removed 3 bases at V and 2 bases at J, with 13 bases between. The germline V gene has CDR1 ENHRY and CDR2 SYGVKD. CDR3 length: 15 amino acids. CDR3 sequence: CAISDRDVSNYGYTF. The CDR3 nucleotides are TGTGCCATCAGTGACAGGGATGTATCCAACTATGGCTACACCTTC.

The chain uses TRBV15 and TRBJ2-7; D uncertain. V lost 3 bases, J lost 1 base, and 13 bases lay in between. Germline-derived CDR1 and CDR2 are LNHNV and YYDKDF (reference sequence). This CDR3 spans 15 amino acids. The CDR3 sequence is CATSRPSPVSYEQYF. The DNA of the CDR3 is TGTGCCACCAGCAGGCCGTCTCCTGTTTCCTACGAGCAGTACTTC. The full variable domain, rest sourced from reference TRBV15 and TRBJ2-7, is DAMVIQNPRYQVTQFGKPVTLSCSQTLNHNVMYWYQQKSSQAPKLLFHYYDKDFNNEADTPDNFQSRRPNTSFCFLDIRSPGLGDTAMYLCATSRPSPVSYEQYFGPGTRLTVT.

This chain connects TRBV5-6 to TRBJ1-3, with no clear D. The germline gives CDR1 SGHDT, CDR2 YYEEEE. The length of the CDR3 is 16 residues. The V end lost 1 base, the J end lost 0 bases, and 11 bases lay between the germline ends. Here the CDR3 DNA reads TGTGCCAGCAGCTTGACGACGGCGAGCTCTGGAAACACCATATATTTT. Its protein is CASSLTTASSGNTIYF.

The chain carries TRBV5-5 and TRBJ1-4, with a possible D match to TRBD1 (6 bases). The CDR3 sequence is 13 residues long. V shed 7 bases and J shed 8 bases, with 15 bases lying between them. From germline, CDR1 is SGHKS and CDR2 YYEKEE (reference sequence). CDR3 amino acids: CASAQGEGEKLFF. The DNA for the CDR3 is TGTGCCAGCGCACAGGGCGAGGGCGAAAAACTGTTTTTT. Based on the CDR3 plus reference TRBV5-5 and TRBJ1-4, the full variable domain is DAGVTQSPTHLIKTRGQQVTLRCSPISGHKSVSWYQQVLGQGPQFIFQYYEKEERGRGNFPDRFSARQFPNYSSELNVNALLLGDSALYLCASAQGEGEKLFFGSGTQLSVL.

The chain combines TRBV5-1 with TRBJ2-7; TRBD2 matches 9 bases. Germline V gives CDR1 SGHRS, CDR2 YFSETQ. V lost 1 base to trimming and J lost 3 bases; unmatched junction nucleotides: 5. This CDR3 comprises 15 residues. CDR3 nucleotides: TGCGCCAGCAGCTTGCTAGCGGGACCTGACTACGAGCAGTACTTC. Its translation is CASSLLAGPDYEQYF.

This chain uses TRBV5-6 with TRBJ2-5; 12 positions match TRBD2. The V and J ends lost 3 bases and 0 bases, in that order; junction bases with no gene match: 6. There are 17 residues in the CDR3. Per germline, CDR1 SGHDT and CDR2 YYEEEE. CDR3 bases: TGTGCCAGCAGCTCAGCCGGGACTAGCGGGTACCAAGAGACCCAGTACTTC. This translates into CASSSAGTSGYQETQYF.